Below, 5 T cell receptor beta chains from the same sample are listed, as sequenced in a study of control samples from healthy donors and cancer patients. Only in-frame clones appear in the TCRdb table, and some are missing; sequencing was by immunoSEQ multiplex PCR. The sample's table shows some 180,000 clones. The material sequenced was blood. Every receptor here comes from a woman in her 30s in good health.

The gene calls are TRBV29-1 and TRBJ1-3; D remains ambiguous. This CDR3 is built from 14 residues. Per the germline V gene, CDR1 is SQVTM and CDR2 is ANQGSEA. V lost 7 bases to trimming and J lost 0 bases, with 13 bases between them. CDR3 sequence: CSARSPISGNTIYF. The CDR3 nucleotides read TGCAGCGCCCGATCACCGATCTCTGGAAACACCATATATTTT.

The chain recombines TRBV7-9 with TRBJ1-4; D call uncertain. This CDR3 is built from 15 residues. From germline, CDR1 is SEHNR and CDR2 FQNEAQ (reference sequence). V lost 2 bases and J 0 bases, leaving 7 bases between the germline ends. In DNA, the CDR3 is TGTGCCAGCAGCTTATATACCCCAACTAATGAAAAACTGTTTTTT. Its translation is CASSLYTPTNEKLFF.

The chain couples TRBV7-6 to TRBJ1-5; 10 nucleotides line up with TRBD1. Trimming removed 3 bases from V and 6 bases from J; junction bases left unmatched: 5. Germline V gives CDR1 SGHVS, CDR2 FNYEAQ. This CDR3 is built from 15 residues. The CDR3 protein is CASSLETGGSQPQHF. CDR3 coding DNA: TGTGCCAGCAGCTTGGAGACAGGGGGCAGTCAGCCCCAGCATTTT.

The chain uses TRBV7-2 and TRBJ2-7, with TRBD2 as a possible D gene (6 bases). Trimming removed 1 base at V and 7 bases at J, with 26 bases between. Germline V gives CDR1 SGHTA, CDR2 FQGNSA. The CDR3 consists of 18 residues. The CDR3 nucleotides read TGTGCCAGCAGCTTAGTCCGGGGGTCGGCCACGGGTATCTCGGAGCAGTACTTC. Translation gives CASSLVRGSATGISEQYF.

V usage is TRBV28 and J usage is TRBJ1-4, with D perhaps matching TRBD1 (6 bases). The germline V and J ends were trimmed by 5 bases and 7 bases, with 26 bases remaining between them. CDR1 MDHEN and CDR2 SYDVKM come from the germline V gene. This CDR3 spans 18 amino acids. CDR3 sequence (DNA): TGTGCCAGCAGTCTCGCGCGGGCCAAGGGGGGAAGGGGTGAAAAACTGTTTTTT. Translation gives CASSLARAKGGRGEKLFF.